These 9 T cell receptor beta chains were sequenced from one sample in a study of early T cells in non-severe SARS-CoV-2 infection. Each CDR3 protein gets one entry after TCRdb re-called the 5' RACE reads with MiXCR. The repertoire holds about 80,000 distinct CDR3 sequences, with roughly 12% as singletons. Sequenced: whole blood. The receptors come from an adult who was a healthcare worker with PCR-confirmed SARS-CoV-2 infection or an uninfected control (not recorded which).

This chain links TRBV20-1 with TRBJ1-5, with a tentative D call TRBD1 (5 bases). The V end was cut by 6 bases, the J end by 3 bases, with 12 bases between. The CDR3 is made up of 13 amino acids. Germline assignment: CDR1 DFQATT and CDR2 SNEGSKA (reference sequence). This chain's CDR3 is CSAQDTDNQPQHF. The CDR3 DNA follows: TGCAGTGCCCAGGACACCGACAATCAGCCCCAGCATTTT.

This chain links TRBV20-1 with TRBJ1-2, with TRBD1 as a possible D gene (6 bases). The CDR3 sequence is 14 residues long. CDR1 and CDR2 (germline): DFQATT, SNEGSKA (reference sequence). V gave up 6 bases and J gave up 4 bases, with 18 bases separating them. DNA for the CDR3: TGCAGTGCACGGCCGCAGGGGAAAGCCTATGGCTACACCTTC. Encoded protein: CSARPQGKAYGYTF.

This clonotype came up a few times. V usage is TRBV7-6 and J usage is TRBJ2-7; the D gene is possibly TRBD2 (6 bases). This CDR3 region has 11 residues. V lost 5 bases and J 7 bases, leaving 9 bases between the germline ends. Looked up from germline, CDR1 is SGHVS and CDR2 is FNYEAQ. The CDR3: CASSHRGEQYF. CDR3 sequence (DNA): TGTGCCAGCAGCCATCGGGGGGAGCAGTACTTC.

This clonotype was seen a handful of times. CDR3: CASSLLRDNKETQYF. For the CDR3, the DNA is TGTGCCAGCAGCTTGCTCAGGGACAACAAAGAGACCCAGTACTTC. The chain employs TRBV5-6 and TRBJ2-5, with a weak D call TRBD1 (6 bases). Germline lookup yields CDR1 SGHDT and CDR2 YYEEEE. V lost 1 base, J lost 3 bases, and 13 bases lay in between. This CDR3 is built from 15 residues.

The rearrangement joins TRBV5-4 to TRBJ2-1; TRBD1 matches at 7 bases. V trimming: 4 bases; J trimming: 2 bases; junction bases outside the gene matches: 6. In germline, CDR1 is SGHNT, CDR2 YYREEE (reference sequence). The CDR3 loop spans 15 amino acids. CDR3 sequence reads: CASSPDRVPYNEQFF. CDR3 in DNA: TGTGCCAGCAGCCCAGACAGGGTACCCTACAATGAGCAGTTCTTC. The variable domain in full, completed from reference TRBV5-4 and TRBJ2-1, reads ETGVTQSPTHLIKTRGQQVTLRCSSQSGHNTVSWYQQALGQGPQFIFQYYREEENGRGNFPPRFSGLQFPNYSSELNVNALELDDSALYLCASSPDRVPYNEQFFGPGTRLTVL.

This clonotype was counted ten times or more. This chain links TRBV20-1 with TRBJ1-6; D remains ambiguous. Germline loops: CDR1 DFQATT, CDR2 SNEGSKA (reference sequence). V was trimmed by 0 bases and J by 7 bases, leaving 19 bases between them. CDR3 size: 17 residues. The CDR3 DNA reads TGCAGTGCTAGAGATGTGGTGGGTGCCAGATACAATTCACCCCTCCACTTT. The encoded protein is CSARDVVGARYNSPLHF.

V and J are TRBV6-1 and TRBJ2-7; D unclear. The germline V gene has CDR1 MNHNS and CDR2 SASEGT. The CDR3 has 13 residues. V was shortened by 5 bases and J by 3 bases, with 11 bases between the two germline ends. CDR3 nucleotides: TGTGCCAGCAGTTTAACCAGGATCTACGAGCAGTACTTC. It is translated as CASSLTRIYEQYF.

This clonotype was counted ten times or more. The chain is built from TRBV12-3 or TRBV12-4 and TRBJ2-7; maybe TRBD1 (6 bases). V was clipped by 6 bases and J by 7 bases, with 16 bases between them. This CDR3 comprises 13 residues. The CDR3 nucleotides read TGTGCCAGCAGGGGGGCCCCCCCGGGAGAGCAGTACTTC. Protein product: CASRGAPPGEQYF.

This clonotype has at least ten counts. The chain links TRBV5-6 to TRBJ1-6; 8 positions match TRBD1. This CDR3 has 16 amino acids. The J segment lost 2 bases and the V segment lost 4 bases, leaving 5 bases of the junction unmatched. Germline CDR1 SGHDT, CDR2 YYEEEE. The CDR3 reads CASSKTGAAYNSPLHF. For the CDR3, the DNA is TGTGCCAGCAGCAAGACAGGGGCCGCCTATAATTCACCCCTCCACTTT.